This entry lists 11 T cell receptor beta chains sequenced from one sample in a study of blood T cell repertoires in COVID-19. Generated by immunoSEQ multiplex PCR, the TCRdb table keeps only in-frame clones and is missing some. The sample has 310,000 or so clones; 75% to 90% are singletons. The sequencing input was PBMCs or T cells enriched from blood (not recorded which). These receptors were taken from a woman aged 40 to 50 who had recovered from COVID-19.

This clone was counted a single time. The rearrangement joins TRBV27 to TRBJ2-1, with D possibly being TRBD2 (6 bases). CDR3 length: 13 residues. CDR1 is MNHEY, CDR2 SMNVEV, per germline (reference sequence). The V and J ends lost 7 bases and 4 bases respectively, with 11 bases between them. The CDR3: CASTQAGYNEQFF. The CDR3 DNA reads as TGTGCCAGCACCCAAGCGGGTTACAATGAGCAGTTCTTC.

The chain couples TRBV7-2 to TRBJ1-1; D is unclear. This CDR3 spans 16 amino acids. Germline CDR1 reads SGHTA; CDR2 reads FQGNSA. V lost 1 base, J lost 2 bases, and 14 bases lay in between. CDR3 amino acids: CASSLGAGGKNTEAFF. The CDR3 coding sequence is TGTGCCAGCAGCTTAGGCGCAGGCGGGAAAAACACTGAAGCTTTCTTT.

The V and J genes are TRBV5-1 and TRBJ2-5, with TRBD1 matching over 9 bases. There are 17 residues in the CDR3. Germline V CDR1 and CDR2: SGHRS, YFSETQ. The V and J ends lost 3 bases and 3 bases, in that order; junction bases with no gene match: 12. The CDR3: CASSSNPGQGFEETQYF. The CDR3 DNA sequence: TGCGCCAGCAGCTCAAACCCGGGACAGGGTTTCGAAGAGACCCAGTACTTC.

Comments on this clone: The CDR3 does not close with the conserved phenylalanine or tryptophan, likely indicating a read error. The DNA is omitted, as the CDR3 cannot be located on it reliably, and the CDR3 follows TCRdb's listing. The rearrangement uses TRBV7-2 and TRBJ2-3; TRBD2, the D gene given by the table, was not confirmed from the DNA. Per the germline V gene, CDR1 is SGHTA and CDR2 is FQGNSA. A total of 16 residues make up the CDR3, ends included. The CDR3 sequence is CASSLTGTSGRAGLVC.

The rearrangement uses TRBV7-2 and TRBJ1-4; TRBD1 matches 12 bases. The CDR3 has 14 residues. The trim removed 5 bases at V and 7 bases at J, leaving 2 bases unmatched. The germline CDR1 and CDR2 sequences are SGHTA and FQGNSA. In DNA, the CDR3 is TGTGCCAGCAGCGGGACAGGGGGCTTTGAAAAACTGTTTTTT. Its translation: CASSGTGGFEKLFF. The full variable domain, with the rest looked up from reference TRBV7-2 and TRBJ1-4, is GAGVSQSPSNKVTEKGKDVELRCDPISGHTALYWYRQSLGQGLEFLIYFQGNSAPDKSGLPSDRFSAERTGGSVSTLTIQRTQQEDSAVYLCASSGTGGFEKLFFGSGTQLSVL.

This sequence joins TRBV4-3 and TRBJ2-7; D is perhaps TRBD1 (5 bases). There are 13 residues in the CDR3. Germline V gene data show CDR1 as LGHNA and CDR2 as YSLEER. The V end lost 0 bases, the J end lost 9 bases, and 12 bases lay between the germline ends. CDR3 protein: CASSQDGRGGQYF. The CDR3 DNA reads TGCGCCAGCAGCCAAGATGGAAGGGGTGGGCAGTACTTC.

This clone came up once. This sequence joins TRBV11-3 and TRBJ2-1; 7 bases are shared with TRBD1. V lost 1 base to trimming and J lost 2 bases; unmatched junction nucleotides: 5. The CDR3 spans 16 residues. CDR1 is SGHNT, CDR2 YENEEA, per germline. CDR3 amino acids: CASSLGGGTAYNEQFF. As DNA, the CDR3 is TGTGCCAGCAGCTTAGGCGGTGGGACAGCCTACAATGAGCAGTTCTTC.

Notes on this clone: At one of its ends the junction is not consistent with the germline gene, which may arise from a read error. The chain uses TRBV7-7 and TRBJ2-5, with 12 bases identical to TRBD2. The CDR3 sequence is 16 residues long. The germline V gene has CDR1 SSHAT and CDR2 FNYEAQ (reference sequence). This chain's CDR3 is CASSLELAGGRETQYF. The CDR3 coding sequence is TGTGCTAGCAGCTTAGAACTAGCGGGAGGAAGAGAGACCCAGTACTTC.

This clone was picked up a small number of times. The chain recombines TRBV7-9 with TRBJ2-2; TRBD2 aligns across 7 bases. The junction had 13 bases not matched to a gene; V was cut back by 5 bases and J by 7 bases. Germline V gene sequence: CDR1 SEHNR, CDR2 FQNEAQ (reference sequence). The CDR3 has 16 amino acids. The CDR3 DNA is TGTGCCAGCAGCCTCGGTGAGGCGGGAGTAGGCGGGGAGCTGTTTTTT. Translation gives CASSLGEAGVGGELFF.

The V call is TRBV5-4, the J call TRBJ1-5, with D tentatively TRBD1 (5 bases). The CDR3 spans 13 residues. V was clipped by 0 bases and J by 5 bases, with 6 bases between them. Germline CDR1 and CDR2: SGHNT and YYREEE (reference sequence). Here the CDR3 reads CASSLEGHQPQHF. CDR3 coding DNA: TGTGCCAGCAGCTTGGAGGGGCATCAGCCCCAGCATTTT.

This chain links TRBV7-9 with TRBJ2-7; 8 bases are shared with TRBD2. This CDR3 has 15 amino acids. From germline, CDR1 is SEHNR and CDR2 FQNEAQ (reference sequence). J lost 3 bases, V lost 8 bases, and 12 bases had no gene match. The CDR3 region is CASEIGTRGNYEQYF. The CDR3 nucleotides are TGTGCCAGCGAAATAGGGACTAGGGGTAACTACGAGCAGTACTTC.